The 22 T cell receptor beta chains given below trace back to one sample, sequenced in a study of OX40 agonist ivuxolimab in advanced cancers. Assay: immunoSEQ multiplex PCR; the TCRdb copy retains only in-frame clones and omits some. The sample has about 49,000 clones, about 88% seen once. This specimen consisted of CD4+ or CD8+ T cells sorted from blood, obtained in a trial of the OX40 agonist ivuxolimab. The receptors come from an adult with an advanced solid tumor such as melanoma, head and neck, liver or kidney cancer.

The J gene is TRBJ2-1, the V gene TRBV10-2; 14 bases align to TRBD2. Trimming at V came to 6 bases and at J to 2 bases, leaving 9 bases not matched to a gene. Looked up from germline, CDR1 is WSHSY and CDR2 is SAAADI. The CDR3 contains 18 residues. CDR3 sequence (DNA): TGCGCCAGCAGGGCGGGGACTAGCGGGAGATGGGCCTACAATGAGCAGTTCTTC. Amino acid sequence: CASRAGTSGRWAYNEQFF.

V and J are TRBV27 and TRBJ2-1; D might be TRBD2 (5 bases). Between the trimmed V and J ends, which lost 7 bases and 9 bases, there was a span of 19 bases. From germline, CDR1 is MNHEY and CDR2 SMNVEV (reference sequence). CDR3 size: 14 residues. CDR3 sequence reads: CASTKAGSPGEQFF. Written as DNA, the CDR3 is TGTGCCAGCACCAAGGCGGGTTCCCCGGGTGAGCAGTTCTTC.

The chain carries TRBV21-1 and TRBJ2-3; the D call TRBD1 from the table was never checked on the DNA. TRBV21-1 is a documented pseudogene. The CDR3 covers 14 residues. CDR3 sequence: CASSTPQGADTQYF. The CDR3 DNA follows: TGTGCCAGCAGCACCCCCCAGGGTGCGGATACGCAGTATTTT.

The CDR3 bases are TGCAGCGTAACGGGACTTAAAGGGCAGTACTTC. Amino acid sequence: CSVTGLKGQYF. V usage is TRBV29-1 and J usage is TRBJ2-7; a weak D match, TRBD2 (6 bases). Germline V lookup: CDR1 SQVTM, CDR2 ANQGSEA. The V and J ends lost 6 bases and 9 bases respectively, with 15 bases between them. The CDR3 is made up of 11 amino acids.

The DNA of the CDR3 is TGTGCCAGCAGCTTAGCCATGATTGGCGGGAGGGCCGTGGAGCAGTTCTTC. It codes for CASSLAMIGGRAVEQFF. This chain joins TRBV7-2 and TRBJ2-1; 9 bases are shared with TRBD2. Germline CDR1 reads SGHTA; CDR2 reads FQGNSA. Losses at the gene ends were 0 bases for V and 10 bases for J; bases not matched to a gene: 13. This CDR3 spans 17 amino acids.

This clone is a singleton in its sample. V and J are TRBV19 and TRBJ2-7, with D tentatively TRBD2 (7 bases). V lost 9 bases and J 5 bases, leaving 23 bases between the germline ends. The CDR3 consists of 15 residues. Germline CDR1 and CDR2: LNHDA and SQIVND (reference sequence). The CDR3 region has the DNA TGTGCCAGCCGCCGTCGGGGGGCGAGTGGGGACGAGCAGTACTTC. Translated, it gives CASRRRGASGDEQYF.

The CDR3 loop reads CASSLEVAGAQTQYF. The CDR3, as DNA: TGCGCCAGCAGCTTGGAAGTAGCGGGAGCCCAGACCCAGTACTTC. The chain uses TRBV5-1 and TRBJ2-5; 9 bases match TRBD2. The trim removed 0 bases at V and 6 bases at J, leaving 6 bases unmatched. The CDR3 contains 15 residues. Germline V gene lookup returns CDR1 SGHRS and CDR2 YFSETQ.

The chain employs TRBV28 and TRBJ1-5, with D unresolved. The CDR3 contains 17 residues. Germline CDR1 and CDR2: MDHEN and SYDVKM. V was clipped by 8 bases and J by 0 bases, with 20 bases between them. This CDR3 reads CASGPSGRFYSNQPQHF. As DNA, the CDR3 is TGTGCCAGCGGCCCTTCGGGCAGATTTTATAGCAATCAGCCCCAGCATTTT.

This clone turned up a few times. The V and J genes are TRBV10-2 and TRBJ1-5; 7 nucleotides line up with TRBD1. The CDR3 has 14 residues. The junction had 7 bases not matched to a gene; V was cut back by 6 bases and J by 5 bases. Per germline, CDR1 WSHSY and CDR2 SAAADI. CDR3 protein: CASRAAGGHQPQHF. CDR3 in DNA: TGCGCCAGCAGGGCCGCAGGGGGACATCAGCCCCAGCATTTT.

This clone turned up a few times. Here the CDR3 reads CASSSNTEAFF. The CDR3 DNA sequence: TGTGCCAGTAGTTCTAACACTGAAGCTTTCTTT. The V and J genes are TRBV19 and TRBJ1-1; D not certain. Trimming took 5 bases from V and 2 from J, leaving 3 bases between them. This CDR3 comprises 11 residues. Germline values: CDR1 LNHDA, CDR2 SQIVND (reference sequence).

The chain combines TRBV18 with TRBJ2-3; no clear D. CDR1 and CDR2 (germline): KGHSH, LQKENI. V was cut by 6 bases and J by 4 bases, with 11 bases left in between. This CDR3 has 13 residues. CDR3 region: CASSTLVADTQYF. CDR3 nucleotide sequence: TGTGCCAGCTCTACGCTAGTGGCAGATACGCAGTATTTT.

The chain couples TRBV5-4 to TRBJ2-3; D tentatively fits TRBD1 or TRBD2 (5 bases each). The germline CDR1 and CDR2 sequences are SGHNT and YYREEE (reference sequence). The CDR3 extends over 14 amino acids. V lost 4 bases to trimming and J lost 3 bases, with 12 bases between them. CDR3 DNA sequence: TGTGCCAGCAGCCTCCCAGAGGGGACAGATACGCAGTATTTT. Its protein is CASSLPEGTDTQYF.

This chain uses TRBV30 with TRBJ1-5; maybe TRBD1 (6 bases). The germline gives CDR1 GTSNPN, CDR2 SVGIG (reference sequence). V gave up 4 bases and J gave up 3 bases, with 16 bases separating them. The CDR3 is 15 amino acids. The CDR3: CAWNPGGTNNQPQHF. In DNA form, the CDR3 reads TGTGCCTGGAATCCGGGCGGGACAAACAATCAGCCCCAGCATTTT.

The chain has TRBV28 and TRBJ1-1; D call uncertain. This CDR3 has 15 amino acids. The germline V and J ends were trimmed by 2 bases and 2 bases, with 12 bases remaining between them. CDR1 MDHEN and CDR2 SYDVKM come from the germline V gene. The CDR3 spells CASSLVGHYNTEAFF. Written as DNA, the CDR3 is TGTGCCAGCAGTTTAGTGGGTCACTATAACACTGAAGCTTTCTTT.

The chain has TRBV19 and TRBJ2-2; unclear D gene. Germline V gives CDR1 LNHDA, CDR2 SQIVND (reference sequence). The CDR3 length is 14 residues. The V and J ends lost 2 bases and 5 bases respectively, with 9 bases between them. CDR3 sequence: CASSIITATGELFF. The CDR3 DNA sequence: TGTGCCAGTAGTATAATAACGGCAACCGGGGAGCTGTTTTTT.

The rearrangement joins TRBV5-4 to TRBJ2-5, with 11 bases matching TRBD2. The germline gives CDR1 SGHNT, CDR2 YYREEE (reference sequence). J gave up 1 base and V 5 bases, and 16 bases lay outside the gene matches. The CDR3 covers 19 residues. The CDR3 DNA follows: TGTGCCAGCAGTTCCCCTAGCGGGAGGCCCATGACGACCCAAGAGACCCAGTACTTC. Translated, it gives CASSSPSGRPMTTQETQYF.

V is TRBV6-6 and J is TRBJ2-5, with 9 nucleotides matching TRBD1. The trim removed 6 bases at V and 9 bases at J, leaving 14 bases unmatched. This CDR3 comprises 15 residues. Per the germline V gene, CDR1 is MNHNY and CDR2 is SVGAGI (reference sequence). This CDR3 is CASSQTGGARGAQYF. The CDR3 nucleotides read TGTGCCAGCAGCCAGACAGGGGGAGCCCGGGGGGCCCAGTACTTC.

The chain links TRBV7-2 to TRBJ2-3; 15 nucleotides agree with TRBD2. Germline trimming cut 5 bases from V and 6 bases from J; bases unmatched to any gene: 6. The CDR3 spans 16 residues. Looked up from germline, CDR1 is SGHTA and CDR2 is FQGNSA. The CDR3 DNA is TGTGCCAGCAGCCCCGGACTAGCGGGAGGGTATGATACGCAGTATTTT. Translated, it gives CASSPGLAGGYDTQYF.

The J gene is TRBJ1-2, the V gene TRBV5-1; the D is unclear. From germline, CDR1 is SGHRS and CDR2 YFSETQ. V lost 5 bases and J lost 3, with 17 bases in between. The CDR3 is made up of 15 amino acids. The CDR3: CASRMGGPRDYGYTF. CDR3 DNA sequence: TGCGCCAGCAGAATGGGAGGCCCGAGGGACTATGGCTACACCTTC.

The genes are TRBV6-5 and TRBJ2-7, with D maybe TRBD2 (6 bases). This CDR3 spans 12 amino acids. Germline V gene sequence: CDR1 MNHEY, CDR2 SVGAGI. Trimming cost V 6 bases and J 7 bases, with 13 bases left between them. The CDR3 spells CASSPPGREQYF. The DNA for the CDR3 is TGTGCCAGCAGCCCTCCTGGGAGGGAGCAGTACTTC.

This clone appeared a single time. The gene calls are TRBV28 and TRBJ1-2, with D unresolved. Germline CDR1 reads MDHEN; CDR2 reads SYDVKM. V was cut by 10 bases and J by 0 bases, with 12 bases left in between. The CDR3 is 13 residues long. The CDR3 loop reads CATRRSSNYGYTF. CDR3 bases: TGTGCCACCCGCCGGAGTTCTAACTATGGCTACACCTTC.

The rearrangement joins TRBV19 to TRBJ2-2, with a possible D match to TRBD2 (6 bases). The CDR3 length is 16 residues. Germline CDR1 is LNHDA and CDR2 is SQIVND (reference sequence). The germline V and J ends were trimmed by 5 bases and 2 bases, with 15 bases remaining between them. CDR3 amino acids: CASSGARRDNTGELFF. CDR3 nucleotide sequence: TGTGCCAGTAGTGGCGCGAGGCGGGATAACACCGGGGAGCTGTTTTTT.